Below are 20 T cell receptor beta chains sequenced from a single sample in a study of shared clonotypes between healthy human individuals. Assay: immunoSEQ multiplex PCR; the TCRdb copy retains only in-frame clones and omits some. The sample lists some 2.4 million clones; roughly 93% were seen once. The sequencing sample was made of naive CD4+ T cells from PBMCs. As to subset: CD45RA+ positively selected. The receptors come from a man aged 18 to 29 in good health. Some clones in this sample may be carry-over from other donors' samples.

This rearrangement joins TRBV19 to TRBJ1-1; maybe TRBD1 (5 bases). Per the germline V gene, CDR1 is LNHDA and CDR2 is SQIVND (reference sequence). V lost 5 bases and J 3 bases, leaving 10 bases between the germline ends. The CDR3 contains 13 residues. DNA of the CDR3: TGTGCCAGTAGTCCGGGGGTTTACACTGAAGCTTTCTTT. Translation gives CASSPGVYTEAFF.

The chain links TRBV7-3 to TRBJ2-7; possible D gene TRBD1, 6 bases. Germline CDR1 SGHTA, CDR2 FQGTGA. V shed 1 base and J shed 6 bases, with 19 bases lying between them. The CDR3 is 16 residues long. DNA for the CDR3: TGTGCCAGCAGCTTAATCCCCAGGGGCCCAGAGGCCGAGCAGTACTTC. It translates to CASSLIPRGPEAEQYF.

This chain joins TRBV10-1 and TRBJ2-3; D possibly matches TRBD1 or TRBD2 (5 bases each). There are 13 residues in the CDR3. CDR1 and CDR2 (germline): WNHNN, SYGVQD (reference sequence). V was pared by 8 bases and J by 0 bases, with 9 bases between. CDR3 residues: CASSRDSTDTQYF. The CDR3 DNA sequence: TGCGCCAGCTCCCGGGACAGCACAGATACGCAGTATTTT.

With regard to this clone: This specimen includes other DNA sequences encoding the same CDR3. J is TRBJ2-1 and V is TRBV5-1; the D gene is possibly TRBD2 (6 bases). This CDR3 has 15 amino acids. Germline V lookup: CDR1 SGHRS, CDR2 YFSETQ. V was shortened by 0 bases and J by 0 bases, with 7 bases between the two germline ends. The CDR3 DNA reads TGCGCCAGCAGCTTGGGCGGGGCCTCCTACAATGAGCAGTTCTTC. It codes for CASSLGGASYNEQFF. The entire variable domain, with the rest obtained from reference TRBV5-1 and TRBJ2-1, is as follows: KAGVTQTPRYLIKTRGQQVTLSCSPISGHRSVSWYQQTPGQGLQFLFEYFSETQRNKGNFPGRFSGRQFSNSRSEMNVSTLELGDSALYLCASSLGGASYNEQFFGPGTRLTVL.

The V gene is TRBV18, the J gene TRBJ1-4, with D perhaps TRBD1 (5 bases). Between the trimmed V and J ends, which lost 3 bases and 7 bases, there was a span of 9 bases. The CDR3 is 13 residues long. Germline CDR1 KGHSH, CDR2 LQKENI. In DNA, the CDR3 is TGTGCCAGCTCACCGCAGGGAATTGAAAAACTGTTTTTT. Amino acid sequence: CASSPQGIEKLFF.

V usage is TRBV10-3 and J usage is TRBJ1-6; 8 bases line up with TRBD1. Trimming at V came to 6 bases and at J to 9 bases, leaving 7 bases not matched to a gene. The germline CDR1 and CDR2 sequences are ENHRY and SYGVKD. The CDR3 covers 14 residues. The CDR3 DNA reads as TGTGCCATCAGGGAGACAGGGGAAGGTTCACCCCTCCACTTT. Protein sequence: CAIRETGEGSPLHF.

This CDR3 is CASSLGSGRAQYF. The CDR3, as DNA: TGTGCCAGCAGTTTGGGTAGCGGGAGGGCGCAGTATTTT. The V and J genes are TRBV6-5 and TRBJ2-3; TRBD2 aligns across 11 bases. J lost 10 bases, V lost 4 bases, and 4 bases had no gene match. The germline V gene has CDR1 MNHEY and CDR2 SVGAGI. The CDR3 runs to 13 residues.

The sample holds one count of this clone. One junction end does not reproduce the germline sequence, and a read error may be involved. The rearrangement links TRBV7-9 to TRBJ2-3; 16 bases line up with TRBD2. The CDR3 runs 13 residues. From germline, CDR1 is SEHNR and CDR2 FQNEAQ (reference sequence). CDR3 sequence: CASSAGTSGRADF. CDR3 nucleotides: TGTGCCAGCAGCGCCGGGACTAGCGGGAGGGCGGATTTT.

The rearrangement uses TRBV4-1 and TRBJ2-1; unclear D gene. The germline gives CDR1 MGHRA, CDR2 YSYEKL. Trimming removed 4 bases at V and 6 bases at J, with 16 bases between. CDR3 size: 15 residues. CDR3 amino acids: CASSLSFSSPNEQFF. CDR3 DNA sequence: TGCGCCAGCAGCCTTTCTTTTTCCTCACCCAATGAGCAGTTCTTC.

CDR3 bases: TGTGCCAGCAGCCGCACAGGGGCAGGGACCGCCACCGGGGAGCTGTTTTTT. Residues: CASSRTGAGTATGELFF. The chain recombines TRBV11-2 with TRBJ2-2; TRBD1 agrees at 7 bases. The V segment lost 5 bases and the J segment 4 bases; nucleotides outside the gene matches: 13. This CDR3 spans 17 amino acids. The germline gives CDR1 SGHAT, CDR2 FQNNGV. The variable domain in full, with the rest retrieved from reference TRBV11-2 and TRBJ2-2, is EAGVAQSPRYKIIEKRQSVAFWCNPISGHATLYWYQQILGQGPKLLIQFQNNGVVDDSQLPKDRFSAERLKGVDSTLKIQPAKLEDSAVYLCASSRTGAGTATGELFFGEGSRLTVL.

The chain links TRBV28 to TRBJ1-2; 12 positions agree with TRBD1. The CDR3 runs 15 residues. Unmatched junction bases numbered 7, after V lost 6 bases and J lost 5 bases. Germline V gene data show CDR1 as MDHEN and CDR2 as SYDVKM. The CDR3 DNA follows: TGTGCCAGCAGCCCCCCGGGACAGGGGGCGTATGGCTACACCTTC. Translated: CASSPPGQGAYGYTF.

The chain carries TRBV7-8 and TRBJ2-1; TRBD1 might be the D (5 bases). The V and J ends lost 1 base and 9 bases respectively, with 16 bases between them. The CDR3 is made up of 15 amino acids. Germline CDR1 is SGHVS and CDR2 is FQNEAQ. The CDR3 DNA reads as TGTGCCAGCAGCTTAGTTCGGACAAGGGTTGGTGAGCAGTTCTTC. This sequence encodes CASSLVRTRVGEQFF.

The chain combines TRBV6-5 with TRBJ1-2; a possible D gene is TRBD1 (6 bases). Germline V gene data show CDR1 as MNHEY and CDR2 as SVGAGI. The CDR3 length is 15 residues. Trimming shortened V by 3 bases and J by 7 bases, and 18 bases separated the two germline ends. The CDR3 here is CASSYSNRAVVGYTF. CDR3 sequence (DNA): TGTGCCAGCAGTTATTCTAACAGGGCCGTCGTTGGCTACACCTTC.

The CDR3 spells CASSSPGVTKNIQYF. CDR3 nucleotides: TGTGCCAGCAGCTCGCCCGGGGTAACCAAAAACATTCAGTACTTC. The chain uses TRBV5-4 and TRBJ2-4; possibly TRBD2 for D (5 bases). The CDR3 extends over 15 amino acids. Trimming took 3 bases from V and 2 from J, leaving 12 bases between them. Germline V CDR1 and CDR2: SGHNT, YYREEE (reference sequence).

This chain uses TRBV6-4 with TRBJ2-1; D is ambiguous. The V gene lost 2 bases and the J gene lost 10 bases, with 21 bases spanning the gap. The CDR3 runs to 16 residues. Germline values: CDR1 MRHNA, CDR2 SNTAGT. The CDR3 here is CASSDAFKVHIREQFF. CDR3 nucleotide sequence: TGTGCCAGCAGTGACGCGTTTAAGGTTCACATTCGCGAGCAGTTCTTC.

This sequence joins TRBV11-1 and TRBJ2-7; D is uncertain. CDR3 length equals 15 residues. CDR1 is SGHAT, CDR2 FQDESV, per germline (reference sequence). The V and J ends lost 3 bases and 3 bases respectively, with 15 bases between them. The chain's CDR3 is CASSFFGSELYEQYF. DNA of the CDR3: TGTGCCAGCAGCTTCTTCGGGTCCGAGCTCTACGAGCAGTACTTC.

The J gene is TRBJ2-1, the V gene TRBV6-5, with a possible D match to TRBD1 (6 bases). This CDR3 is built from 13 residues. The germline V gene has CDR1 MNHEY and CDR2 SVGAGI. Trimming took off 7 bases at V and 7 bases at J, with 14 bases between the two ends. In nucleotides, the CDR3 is TGTGCCAGCAACAGGGCTCGTGGAAATGAGCAGTTCTTC. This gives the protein CASNRARGNEQFF.

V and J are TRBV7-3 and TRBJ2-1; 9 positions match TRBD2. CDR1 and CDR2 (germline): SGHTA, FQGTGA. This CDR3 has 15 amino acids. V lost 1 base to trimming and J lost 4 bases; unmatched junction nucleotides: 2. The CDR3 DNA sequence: TGTGCCAGCAGCTTAAAGCGGGAGGCGTACAATGAGCAGTTCTTC. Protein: CASSLKREAYNEQFF.

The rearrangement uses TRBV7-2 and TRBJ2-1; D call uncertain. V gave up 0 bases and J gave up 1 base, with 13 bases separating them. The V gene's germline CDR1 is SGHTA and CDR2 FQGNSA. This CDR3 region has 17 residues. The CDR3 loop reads CASSLAPDPWSYNEQFF. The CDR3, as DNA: TGTGCCAGCAGCTTAGCGCCCGATCCATGGTCCTACAATGAGCAGTTCTTC.

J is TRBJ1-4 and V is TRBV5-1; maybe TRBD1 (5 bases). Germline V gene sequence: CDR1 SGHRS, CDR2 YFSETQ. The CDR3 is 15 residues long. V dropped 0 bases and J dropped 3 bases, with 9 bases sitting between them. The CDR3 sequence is CASSLDGGANEKLFF. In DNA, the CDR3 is TGCGCCAGCAGCTTGGATGGGGGTGCTAATGAAAAACTGTTTTTT.